This entry features one TCR beta chain sequence. Its matching antigen is unknown. The identical CDR3 is also encoded by other nucleotide sequences in the sample. These data come from a study of cytomegalovirus exposure and HLA in healthy donors. Study outcomes and limitations: Whilst most TCR sequences proved rare, a subset of public TCRs occurred across many donors. TCR clusters originating in the first cohort tended to co-occur in the 100 to 150 validation repertoires, according to a later analysis. A classifier reportedly called cytomegalovirus status with high sensitivity and specificity. Altogether, 150 to 200 TCR beta chains were recorded as cytomegalovirus-associated.

Assay: immunoSEQ multiplex PCR; the TCRdb copy retains only in-frame clones and omits some. Altogether approximately 160,000 clones are present, over 85% being singletons, with the ten largest covering roughly 4.2%. Germline V gene sequence: CDR1 MNHEY, CDR2 SVGAGI. The V and J ends lost 2 bases and 3 bases, in that order; junction bases with no gene match: 1. The CDR3 is made up of 15 amino acids. This sequence originates from a young man in good health and CMV-seropositive. The chain carries TRBV6-5 and TRBJ2-5, with 12 bases matching TRBD2. Sequences were obtained from PBMCs. The CDR3 bases are TGTGCCAGCAGTTACAGGACTAGCGGGAAAGAGACCCAGTACTTC. It translates to CASSYRTSGKETQYF.